This T cell receptor (beta chain) was sequenced during a study of cytomegalovirus exposure and HLA in healthy donors. Study-wide background: Out of 398 genotyped donors, 81% belonged to the Caucasian-associated ancestry cluster.

The study sampled nominally healthy donors, though unrecorded immune exposures were likely. Study-level results: Certain sequence variants were highly shared and formed a cluster, and this cluster was likely a sequencing artifact. What TCR beta sequences reportedly achieved was accurate prediction of HLA-A and HLA-B alleles in most subjects.

Details on this clone: Its antigen is unidentified.

The germline V gene has CDR1 SNHLY and CDR2 FYNNEI. The CDR3 is made up of 12 amino acids. The V end lost 8 bases, the J end lost 7 bases, and 11 bases lay between the germline ends. PCR employed 60 Vbeta and 13 Jbeta primers. Profiling relied on immunoSEQ multiplex PCR, and the TCRdb table lists in-frame clones only, not all of them. The sample includes some 140,000 clones, roughly 83% seen only once; the top ten take approximately 3%. The sequenced material came from PBMCs. The TCR originated in a female donor in good health and CMV-seronegative. J is TRBJ1-4 and V is TRBV2, with D possibly matching TRBD1 (6 bases). CDR3 coding DNA: TGTGCCAGCCAGGGGCGGCTTGAAAAACTGTTTTTT. The encoded protein is CASQGRLEKLFF.